This entry concerns a single TCR beta chain. Produced via immunoSEQ multiplex PCR; TCRdb's table is partial and in-frame only. The profile shows around 80,000 clones, over 95% of them singletons. The record originates from a study of technical replicates of blood from several donors. Germline V gene sequence: CDR1 SQVTM, CDR2 ANQGSEA. The CDR3 is made up of 14 amino acids. V trimming: 4 bases; J trimming: 7 bases; junction bases outside the gene matches: 10. The chain links TRBV29-1 to TRBJ2-7, with TRBD1 matching over 10 bases. The receptor was isolated from a human donor in good health. Sequences were obtained from T cells isolated from PBMCs. CDR3 in amino acids: CSVGSGTGVEEQYF. The CDR3 DNA is TGCAGCGTTGGTTCCGGGACAGGGGTAGAGGAGCAGTACTTC.